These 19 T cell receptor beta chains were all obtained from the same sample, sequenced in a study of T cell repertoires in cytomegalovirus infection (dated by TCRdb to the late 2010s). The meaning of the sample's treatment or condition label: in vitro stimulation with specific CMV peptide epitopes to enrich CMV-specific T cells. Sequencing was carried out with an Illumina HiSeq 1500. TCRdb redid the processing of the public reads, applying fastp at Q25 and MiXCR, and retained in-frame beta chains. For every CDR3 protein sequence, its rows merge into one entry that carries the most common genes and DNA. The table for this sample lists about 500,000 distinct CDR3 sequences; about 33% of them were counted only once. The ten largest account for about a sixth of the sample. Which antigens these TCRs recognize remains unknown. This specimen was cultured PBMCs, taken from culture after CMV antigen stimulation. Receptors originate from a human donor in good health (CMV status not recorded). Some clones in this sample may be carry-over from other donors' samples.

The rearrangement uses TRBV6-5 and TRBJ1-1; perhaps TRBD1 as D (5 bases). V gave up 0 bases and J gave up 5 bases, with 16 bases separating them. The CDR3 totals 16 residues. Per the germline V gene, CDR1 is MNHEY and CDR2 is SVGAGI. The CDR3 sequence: CASSYSAQGIWTEAFF. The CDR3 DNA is TGTGCCAGCAGTTACTCGGCCCAGGGTATTTGGACTGAAGCTTTCTTT.

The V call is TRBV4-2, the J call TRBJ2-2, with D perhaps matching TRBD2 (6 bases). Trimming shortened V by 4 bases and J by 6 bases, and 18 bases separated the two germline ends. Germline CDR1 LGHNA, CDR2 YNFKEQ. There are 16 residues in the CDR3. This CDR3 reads CASSRADGRRAGELFF. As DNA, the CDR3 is TGTGCCAGCAGCCGGGCTGACGGGAGAAGGGCCGGGGAGCTGTTTTTT.

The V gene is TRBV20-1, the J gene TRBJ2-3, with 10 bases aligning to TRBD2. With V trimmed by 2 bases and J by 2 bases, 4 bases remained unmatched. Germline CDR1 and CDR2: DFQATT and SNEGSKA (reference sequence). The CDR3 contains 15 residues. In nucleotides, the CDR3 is TGCAGTGCTAGACTCAGCGGGAGGGACACAGATACGCAGTATTTT. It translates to CSARLSGRDTDTQYF.

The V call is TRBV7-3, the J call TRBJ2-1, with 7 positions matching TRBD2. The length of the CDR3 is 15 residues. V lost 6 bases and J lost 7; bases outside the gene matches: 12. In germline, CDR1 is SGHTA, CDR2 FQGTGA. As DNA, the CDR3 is TGTGCCAGCAGTTTACGACTAGCCAGTAAGAATGAGCAGTTCTTC. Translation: CASSLRLASKNEQFF.

In DNA form, the CDR3 reads TGTGCCAGCAGCTTTCCTCAGGCAGTCAGAAACACCATATATTTT. Encoded protein: CASSFPQAVRNTIYF. The J gene is TRBJ1-3, the V gene TRBV7-9; D remains unclear. This CDR3 region has 15 residues. The germline gives CDR1 SEHNR, CDR2 FQNEAQ (reference sequence). Trimming pared 3 bases from V and 5 bases from J, leaving 14 bases between.

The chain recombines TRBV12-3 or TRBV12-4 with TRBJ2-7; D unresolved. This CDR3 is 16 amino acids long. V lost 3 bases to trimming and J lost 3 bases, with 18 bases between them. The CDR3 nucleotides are TGTGCCAGCAGTTTTTCATGCAAGGGCCCCATCTACGAGCAGTACGTC. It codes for CASSFSCKGPIYEQYV.

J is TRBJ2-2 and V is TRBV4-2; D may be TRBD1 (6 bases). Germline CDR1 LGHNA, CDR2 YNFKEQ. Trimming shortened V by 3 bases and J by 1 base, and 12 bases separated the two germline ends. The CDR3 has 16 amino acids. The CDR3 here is CASSQDSPWNTGELFF. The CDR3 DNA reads TGTGCCAGCAGCCAGGACAGCCCTTGGAACACCGGGGAGCTGTTTTTT.

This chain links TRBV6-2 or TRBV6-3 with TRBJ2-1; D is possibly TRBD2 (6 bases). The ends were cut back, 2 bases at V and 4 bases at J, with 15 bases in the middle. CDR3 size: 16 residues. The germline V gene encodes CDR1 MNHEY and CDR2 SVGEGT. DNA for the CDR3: TGTGCCAGCAGTTACCAGGGACTCGACCTATACAATGAGCAGTTCTTC. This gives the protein CASSYQGLDLYNEQFF.

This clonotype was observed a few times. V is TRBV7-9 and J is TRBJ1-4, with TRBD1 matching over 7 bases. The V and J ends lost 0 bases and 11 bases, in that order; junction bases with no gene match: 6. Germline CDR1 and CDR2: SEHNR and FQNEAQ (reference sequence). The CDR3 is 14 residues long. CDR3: CASSLAGTVEKLFF. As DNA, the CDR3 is TGTGCCAGCAGCTTAGCAGGGACAGTGGAGAAACTGTTTTTT.

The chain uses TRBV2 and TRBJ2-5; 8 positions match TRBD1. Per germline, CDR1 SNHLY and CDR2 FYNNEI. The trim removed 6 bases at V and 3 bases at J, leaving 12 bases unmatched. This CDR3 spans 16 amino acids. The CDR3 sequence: CASSKRPGQAKETQYF. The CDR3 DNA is TGTGCCAGCAGCAAAAGACCGGGACAGGCGAAAGAGACCCAGTACTTC. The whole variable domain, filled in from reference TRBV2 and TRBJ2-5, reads EPEVTQTPSHQVTQMGQEVILRCVPISNHLYFYWYRQILGQKVEFLVSFYNNEISEKSEIFDDQFSVERPDGSNFTLKIRSTKLEDSAMYFCASSKRPGQAKETQYFGPGTRLLVL.

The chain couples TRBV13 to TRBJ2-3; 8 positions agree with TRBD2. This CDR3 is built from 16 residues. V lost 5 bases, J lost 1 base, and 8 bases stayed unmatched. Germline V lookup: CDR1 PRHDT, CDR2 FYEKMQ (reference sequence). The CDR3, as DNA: TGTGCCAGCAGCCCCAGGAGGCGGGAGGGCACAGATACGCAGTATTTT. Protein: CASSPRRREGTDTQYF.

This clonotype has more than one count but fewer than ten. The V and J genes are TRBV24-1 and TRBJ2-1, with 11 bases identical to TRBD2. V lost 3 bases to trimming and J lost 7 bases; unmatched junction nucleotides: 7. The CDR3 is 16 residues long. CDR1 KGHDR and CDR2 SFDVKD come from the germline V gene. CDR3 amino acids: CATSDITSGSINEQFF. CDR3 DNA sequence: TGTGCCACCAGTGATATAACTAGCGGGAGTATAAATGAGCAGTTCTTC.

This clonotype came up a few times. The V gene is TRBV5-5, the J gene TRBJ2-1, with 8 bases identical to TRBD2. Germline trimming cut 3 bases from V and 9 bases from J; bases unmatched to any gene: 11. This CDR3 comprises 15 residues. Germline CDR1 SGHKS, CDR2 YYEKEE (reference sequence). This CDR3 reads CASSYKRGLVSEQFF. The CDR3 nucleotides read TGTGCCAGCAGCTATAAAAGGGGACTAGTTAGTGAGCAGTTCTTC.

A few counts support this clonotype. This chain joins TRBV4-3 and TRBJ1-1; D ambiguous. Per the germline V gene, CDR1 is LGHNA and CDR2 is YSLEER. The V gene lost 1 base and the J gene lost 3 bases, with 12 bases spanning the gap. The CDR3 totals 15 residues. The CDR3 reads CASSQASGFDTEAFF. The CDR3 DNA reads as TGCGCCAGCAGCCAAGCCTCGGGGTTCGACACTGAAGCTTTCTTT.

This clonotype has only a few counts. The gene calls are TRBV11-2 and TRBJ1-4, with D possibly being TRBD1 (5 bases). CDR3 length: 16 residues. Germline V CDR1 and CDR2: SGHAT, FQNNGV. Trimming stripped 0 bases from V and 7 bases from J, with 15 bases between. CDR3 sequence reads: CASSLDATAWGEKLFF. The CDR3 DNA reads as TGTGCCAGCAGCTTAGATGCGACAGCCTGGGGTGAAAAACTGTTTTTT.

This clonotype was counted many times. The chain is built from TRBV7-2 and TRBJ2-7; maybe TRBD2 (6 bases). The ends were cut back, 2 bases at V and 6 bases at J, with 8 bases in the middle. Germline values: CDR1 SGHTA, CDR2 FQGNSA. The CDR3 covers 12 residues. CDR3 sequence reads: CASSLRGTEQYF. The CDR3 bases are TGTGCCAGCAGCTTACGCGGGACCGAGCAGTACTTC.

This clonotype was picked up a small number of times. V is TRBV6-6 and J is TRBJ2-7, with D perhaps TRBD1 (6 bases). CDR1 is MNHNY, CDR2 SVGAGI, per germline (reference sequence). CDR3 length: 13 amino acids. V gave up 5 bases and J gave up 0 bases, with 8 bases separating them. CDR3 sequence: CASSTGSSYEQYV. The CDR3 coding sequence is TGTGCCAGCAGTACAGGGAGCTCCTACGAGCAGTACGTC.

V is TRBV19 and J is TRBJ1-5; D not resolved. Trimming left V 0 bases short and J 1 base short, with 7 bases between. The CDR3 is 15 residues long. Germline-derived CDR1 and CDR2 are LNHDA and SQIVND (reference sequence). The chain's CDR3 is CASSIDNGSNQPQHF. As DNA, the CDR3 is TGTGCCAGTAGTATAGATAACGGCAGCAATCAGCCCCAGCATTTT.

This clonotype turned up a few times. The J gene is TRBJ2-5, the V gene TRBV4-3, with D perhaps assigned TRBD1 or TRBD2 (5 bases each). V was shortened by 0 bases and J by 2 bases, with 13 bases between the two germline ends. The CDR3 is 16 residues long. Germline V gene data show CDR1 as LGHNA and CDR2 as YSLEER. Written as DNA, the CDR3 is TGCGCCAGCAGCCAAGATCAAGGGACCACTCAAGAGACCCAGTACTTC. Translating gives CASSQDQGTTQETQYF.